The 8 T cell receptor beta chains below were found in one sample sequenced in a study of T-cell reconstitution after alpha-beta-depleted transplantation in children. Preparing the TCRbeta library involved the use of unique molecular identifiers. TCRdb re-called the PCR reads through MiXCR, storing one row per CDR3 protein. The sample holds approximately 500,000 distinct CDR3 sequences; roughly a tenth are singletons and the top ten take around 2.2%. Sequences were derived from PBMCs, sampled before TCRalphabeta/CD19-depleted stem cell transplant. Receptor source: a child aged 2 to 15 with inherited bone marrow failure, due to receive a stem cell transplant.

The chain links TRBV4-2 to TRBJ2-7, with unresolved D. This CDR3 comprises 13 residues. V was clipped by 4 bases and J by 4 bases, with 11 bases between them. Germline V CDR1 and CDR2: LGHNA, YNFKEQ. The CDR3 DNA is TGTGCCAGCAGCCCCCGACTTTCTTACGAGCAGTACTTC. Its translation: CASSPRLSYEQYF.

This clonotype was detected ten times or more. The J gene is TRBJ1-3, the V gene TRBV21-1; no DNA check was done on the table's D call, TRBD1. TRBV21-1 is marked as a pseudogene. The CDR3 is made up of 17 amino acids. DNA of the CDR3: TGTGCCAGCAGCAAAAGGGGACGGACCGTCTCTGGAAACACCATATATTTT. It is translated as CASSKRGRTVSGNTIYF.

This clonotype was observed at least ten times. The chain uses TRBV7-2 and TRBJ2-1; tentatively, D is TRBD2 (6 bases). The CDR3 is made up of 13 amino acids. The V end was cut by 4 bases, the J end by 4 bases, with 8 bases between. Germline loops: CDR1 SGHTA, CDR2 FQGNSA. The CDR3 loop is CASSWGLYNEQFF. In DNA, the CDR3 is TGTGCCAGCAGCTGGGGACTTTACAATGAGCAGTTCTTC.

This clonotype was recorded at least ten times. The V gene is TRBV2, the J gene TRBJ2-1; TRBD2 matches at 10 bases. The CDR3 has 18 residues. The germline V gene encodes CDR1 SNHLY and CDR2 FYNNEI. Unmatched junction bases numbered 6, after V lost 0 bases and J lost 1 base. This CDR3 reads CASSEALILAGSYNEQFF. The CDR3 region has the DNA TGTGCCAGCAGTGAAGCGCTTATACTAGCGGGATCCTACAATGAGCAGTTCTTC.

This clonotype was observed many times. The CDR3 reads CASSLAGTVQETQYF. In DNA form, the CDR3 reads TGTGCCAGCAGCTTAGCGGGGACAGTTCAAGAGACCCAGTACTTC. The chain uses TRBV7-2 and TRBJ2-5; 7 nucleotides match TRBD1. Germline lookup yields CDR1 SGHTA and CDR2 FQGNSA. V gave up 0 bases and J gave up 2 bases; unmatched junction bases: 3. The CDR3 consists of 15 residues.

This clonotype occurred many times. The V gene is TRBV4-3, the J gene TRBJ2-1; a possible D gene is TRBD1 (6 bases). Germline V gene data show CDR1 as LGHNA and CDR2 as YSLEER. Between the trimmed V and J ends, which lost 4 bases and 1 base, there was a span of 11 bases. The CDR3 spans 15 residues. In DNA, the CDR3 is TGCGCCAGCAGCCCAGGGGCCGGGTCCTACAATGAGCAGTTCTTC. Amino acids: CASSPGAGSYNEQFF.

To note about this clonotype: This sequence may be a read error, since a much larger clone differs from it by one base. The CDR3 carries no conserved terminal phenylalanine or tryptophan, so it likely arises from a read error. The chain combines TRBV5-1 with TRBJ2-5, with 12 bases identical to TRBD2. J gave up 5 bases and V 1 base, and 6 bases lay outside the gene matches. This CDR3 has 16 amino acids. Germline CDR1 is SGHRS and CDR2 is YFSETQ. CDR3 region: CASSLLLAGGMETQYV. Written as DNA, the CDR3 is TGCGCCAGCAGCTTGCTACTAGCGGGAGGAATGGAGACCCAGTACGTC.

This clonotype was seen ten or more times. J is TRBJ1-1 and V is TRBV4-1; D might be TRBD1 (5 bases). Germline V gene lookup returns CDR1 MGHRA and CDR2 YSYEKL. Trimming took 1 base from V and 3 from J, leaving 12 bases between them. CDR3 length: 15 residues. CDR3 nucleotides: TGCGCCAGCAGCCAAGGTGATTGGGGCTACACTGAAGCTTTCTTT. It encodes CASSQGDWGYTEAFF.